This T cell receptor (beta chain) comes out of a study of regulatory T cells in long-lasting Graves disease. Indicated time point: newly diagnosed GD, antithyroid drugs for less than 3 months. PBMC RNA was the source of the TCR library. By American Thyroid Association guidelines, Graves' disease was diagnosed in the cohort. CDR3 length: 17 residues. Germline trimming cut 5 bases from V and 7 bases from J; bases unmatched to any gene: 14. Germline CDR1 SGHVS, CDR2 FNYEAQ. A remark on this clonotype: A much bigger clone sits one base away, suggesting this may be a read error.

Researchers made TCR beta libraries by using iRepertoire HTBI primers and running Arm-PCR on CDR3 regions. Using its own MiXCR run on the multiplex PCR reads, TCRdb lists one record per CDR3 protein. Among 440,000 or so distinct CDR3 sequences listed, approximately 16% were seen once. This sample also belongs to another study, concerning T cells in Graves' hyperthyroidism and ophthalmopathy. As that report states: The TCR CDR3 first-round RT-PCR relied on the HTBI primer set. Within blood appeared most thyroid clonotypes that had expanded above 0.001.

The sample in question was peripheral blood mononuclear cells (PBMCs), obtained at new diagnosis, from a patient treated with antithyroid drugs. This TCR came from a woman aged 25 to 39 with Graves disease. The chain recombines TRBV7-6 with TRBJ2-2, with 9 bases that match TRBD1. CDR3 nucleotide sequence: TGTGCCAGCAGCCCAGAGATGGGACAGGGATGGATCGGGGAGCTGTTTTTT. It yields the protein CASSPEMGQGWIGELFF. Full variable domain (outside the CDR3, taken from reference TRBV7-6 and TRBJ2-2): GAGVSQSPRYKVTKRGQDVALRCDPISGHVSLYWYRQALGQGPEFLTYFNYEAQQDKSGLPNDRFSAERPEGSISTLTIQRTEQRDSAMYRCASSPEMGQGWIGELFFGEGSRLTVL.